These 27 T cell receptor beta chains came from one sample sequenced in a study of shared clonotypes between healthy human individuals. TCRdb's copy holds only in-frame clones and misses some; the assay was immunoSEQ multiplex PCR. The profile shows hundreds of thousands of clones, around four fifths of them singletons. Input material: memory CD4+ T cells sorted from blood. Subset given: CD45RA-negative fraction. These receptors all stem from a woman in her thirties in good health.

To note about this clone: The same CDR3 is also encoded by other DNA sequences in this sample. The chain joins TRBV28 to TRBJ2-7; unclear D gene. Between the trimmed V and J ends, which lost 5 bases and 3 bases, there was a span of 8 bases. This CDR3 spans 12 amino acids. CDR1 is MDHEN, CDR2 SYDVKM, per germline. CDR3: CASSLYSYEQYF. CDR3 nucleotides: TGTGCCAGCAGTCTTTACAGCTACGAGCAGTACTTC.

The V call is TRBV28, the J call TRBJ1-4, with D maybe TRBD1 (5 bases). CDR3 length: 12 residues. Per the germline V gene, CDR1 is MDHEN and CDR2 is SYDVKM. Trimming took 2 bases from V and 12 from J, leaving 10 bases between them. The CDR3 DNA reads as TGTGCCAGCAGTTTAGTCCAGGGCGAACTGTTTTTT. Its translation is CASSLVQGELFF.

The CDR3 DNA is TGTGCCAGAATCGACAGGGGCTTTGGACCAACCGGGGAGCTGTTTTTT. It is translated as CARIDRGFGPTGELFF. The chain carries TRBV19 and TRBJ2-2; the match to TRBD1 covers 8 bases. This CDR3 region has 16 residues. Germline V gene data show CDR1 as LNHDA and CDR2 as SQIVND (reference sequence). V lost 9 bases, J lost 5 bases, and 14 bases stayed unmatched.

This chain joins TRBV6-1 and TRBJ2-1; 13 nucleotides line up with TRBD2. CDR3 length equals 16 residues. V shed 0 bases and J 13 bases; nucleotides not matched to a gene: 9. Germline V gene lookup returns CDR1 MNHNS and CDR2 SASEGT. CDR3 loop: CASSEALLAGGVNQFF. For the CDR3, the DNA is TGTGCCAGCAGTGAAGCCCTACTAGCGGGAGGGGTAAATCAGTTCTTC.

CDR3 loop: CASSLLSSGANVLTF. In nucleotides, the CDR3 is TGTGCCAGCAGTCTCCTTTCCTCTGGGGCCAACGTCCTGACTTTC. The V and J genes are TRBV27 and TRBJ2-6; no definite D call. This CDR3 region has 15 residues. The V gene lost 5 bases and the J gene lost 0 bases, with 8 bases spanning the gap. Germline V gene lookup returns CDR1 MNHEY and CDR2 SMNVEV (reference sequence).

The J gene is TRBJ2-2, the V gene TRBV30; perhaps TRBD2 as D (7 bases). The CDR3 has 14 residues. Germline V gives CDR1 GTSNPN, CDR2 SVGIG (reference sequence). V was cut by 0 bases and J by 5 bases, with 10 bases left in between. The CDR3 loop reads CAWSVRGGTGELFF. As DNA, the CDR3 is TGTGCCTGGAGTGTAAGGGGGGGAACCGGGGAGCTGTTTTTT.

Written as DNA, the CDR3 is TGTGCCAGCAGCCTGAGGACAGGGGGCCAAGAGACCCAGTACTTC. Residues: CASSLRTGGQETQYF. J is TRBJ2-5 and V is TRBV5-6; 10 bases match TRBD1. J was trimmed by 1 base and V by 4 bases; bases with no gene match: 4. The CDR3 is 15 amino acids. Germline V gene data show CDR1 as SGHDT and CDR2 as YYEEEE.

The chain uses TRBV19 and TRBJ1-5; 10 nucleotides agree with TRBD1. The CDR3 has 14 amino acids. Germline CDR1 is LNHDA and CDR2 is SQIVND (reference sequence). The ends lost 7 bases at V and 4 bases at J; junction bases unmatched: 4. CDR3 DNA sequence: TGTGCCAGTACCGGGACAGGGGCTAATCAGCCCCAGCATTTT. Translated, it gives CASTGTGANQPQHF.

This chain uses TRBV6-5 with TRBJ2-3; weak D call: TRBD1 (6 bases). The CDR3 contains 14 residues. V lost 5 bases to trimming and J lost 2 bases, with 11 bases between them. Germline CDR1 MNHEY, CDR2 SVGAGI. As DNA, the CDR3 is TGTGCCAGCAGTAGGGGGTGGAACACAGATACGCAGTATTTT. Its translation: CASSRGWNTDTQYF.

The chain combines TRBV10-3 with TRBJ2-7; 10 nucleotides line up with TRBD2. CDR3 size: 13 residues. V was pared by 6 bases and J by 4 bases, with 3 bases of the junction left unmatched. Germline lookup yields CDR1 ENHRY and CDR2 SYGVKD. The CDR3 sequence: CAISLAGDYEQYF. Written as DNA, the CDR3 is TGTGCCATCAGCCTAGCGGGAGATTACGAGCAGTACTTC.

This clone was seen repeatedly, ten times or more. The same CDR3 is also encoded by other DNA sequences in this sample. V is TRBV5-1 and J is TRBJ2-1; 9 nucleotides align to TRBD1. The J segment lost 4 bases and the V segment lost 0 bases, leaving 2 bases of the junction unmatched. Germline values: CDR1 SGHRS, CDR2 YFSETQ. This CDR3 contains 15 residues. CDR3 sequence (DNA): TGCGCCAGCAGCTTGGGGGACAGGGATTACAATGAGCAGTTCTTC. This codes for CASSLGDRDYNEQFF.

This clone was counted only a few times. The chain couples TRBV5-1 to TRBJ2-1; 10 bases are shared with TRBD1. Per germline, CDR1 SGHRS and CDR2 YFSETQ. This CDR3 has 15 residues. Trimming took 5 bases from V and 7 from J; bases not matched to a gene: 9. The CDR3 protein is CASSSSGTGVNEQFF. In nucleotides, the CDR3 is TGCGCCAGCAGTTCGTCCGGGACAGGGGTGAATGAGCAGTTCTTC.

The rearrangement joins TRBV10-2 to TRBJ2-6; unclear D gene. The CDR3 is made up of 13 amino acids. Germline V CDR1 and CDR2: WSHSY, SAAADI. Trimming removed 4 bases at V and 8 bases at J, with 9 bases between. CDR3 nucleotide sequence: TGCGCCAGCAGTGTAACAGAGCCCAACGTCCTGACTTTC. The encoded protein is CASSVTEPNVLTF.

CDR3 sequence: CASSYKYTSNTGELFF. DNA of the CDR3: TGTGCCAGCAGTTACAAGTACACTTCGAACACCGGGGAGCTGTTTTTT. This chain joins TRBV6-5 and TRBJ2-2; no definite D call. Trimming pared 2 bases from V and 0 bases from J, leaving 10 bases between. CDR1 is MNHEY and CDR2 is SVGAGI in the germline V gene. The CDR3 length is 16 residues.

The V call is TRBV10-2, the J call TRBJ1-1, with D unresolved. The CDR3 runs to 12 residues. CDR1 WSHSY and CDR2 SAAADI come from the germline V gene. V lost 3 bases to trimming and J lost 7 bases, with 9 bases between them. CDR3 nucleotide sequence: TGCGCCAGCAGTGACCGCCCGCTTGAAGCTTTCTTT. Translated, it gives CASSDRPLEAFF.

The chain employs TRBV10-1 and TRBJ2-1; 9 bases line up with TRBD2. Per germline, CDR1 WNHNN and CDR2 SYGVQD (reference sequence). CDR3 size: 16 residues. Trimming cost V 0 bases and J 10 bases; bases outside gene matches: 10. The CDR3 DNA reads TGCGCCAGCAGTGAGTCGGCTAGCGGGAACCCCTGGGAGCAGTTCTTC. This encodes CASSESASGNPWEQFF.

The chain carries TRBV2 and TRBJ1-2, with 7 positions matching TRBD1. V lost 6 bases, J lost 6 bases, and 10 bases stayed unmatched. This CDR3 has 14 residues. Germline V gene data show CDR1 as SNHLY and CDR2 as FYNNEI. CDR3 coding DNA: TGTGCCAGCAGACAACAGGGGAAAGTGGATGGCTACACCTTC. Its protein is CASRQQGKVDGYTF.

On this clone itself: Other DNA sequences in this sample translate to the same CDR3. The chain links TRBV28 to TRBJ2-1, with D perhaps matching TRBD2 (5 bases). Germline V lookup: CDR1 MDHEN, CDR2 SYDVKM. The CDR3 has 14 amino acids. With 3 bases removed from V and 3 bases from J, the gap between germline ends came to 9 bases. CDR3 residues: CASSFLRDYNEQFF. The CDR3 DNA reads TGTGCCAGCAGTTTCTTACGGGACTACAATGAGCAGTTCTTC.

The chain links TRBV4-1 to TRBJ2-1, with 7 bases that match TRBD2. The CDR3 contains 15 residues. Germline V gene lookup returns CDR1 MGHRA and CDR2 YSYEKL. Unmatched junction bases numbered 7, after V lost 1 base and J lost 7 bases. CDR3 in DNA: TGCGCCAGCAGCCAAGTGCGGGAGAGGTATAATGAGCAGTTCTTC. This translates into CASSQVRERYNEQFF.

The V and J genes are TRBV7-2 and TRBJ2-1; D not certain. This CDR3 has 12 amino acids. CDR1 SGHTA and CDR2 FQGNSA come from the germline V gene. Trimming left V 0 bases short and J 13 bases short, with 10 bases between. DNA for the CDR3: TGTGCCAGCAGCTTAGCGGCGACGGTACAGTTCTTC. Translating gives CASSLAATVQFF. Supplemented by reference TRBV7-2 and TRBJ2-1, the full variable domain reads GAGVSQSPSNKVTEKGKDVELRCDPISGHTALYWYRQSLGQGLEFLIYFQGNSAPDKSGLPSDRFSAERTGGSVSTLTIQRTQQEDSAVYLCASSLAATVQFFGPGTRLTVL.

The chain carries TRBV11-2 and TRBJ1-4; D perhaps matches TRBD1 (6 bases). V lost 5 bases, J lost 5 bases, and 15 bases lay in between. The CDR3 has 15 residues. Germline lookup yields CDR1 SGHAT and CDR2 FQNNGV. This chain's CDR3 is CASSPTGGPNEKLFF. The CDR3 nucleotides read TGTGCCAGCAGCCCCACCGGGGGCCCCAATGAAAAACTGTTTTTT. The variable domain in full, completed from reference TRBV11-2 and TRBJ1-4, reads EAGVAQSPRYKIIEKRQSVAFWCNPISGHATLYWYQQILGQGPKLLIQFQNNGVVDDSQLPKDRFSAERLKGVDSTLKIQPAKLEDSAVYLCASSPTGGPNEKLFFGSGTQLSVL.

The rearrangement links TRBV11-2 to TRBJ2-5; 10 bases match TRBD2. The length of the CDR3 is 17 residues. The V segment lost 3 bases and the J segment 5 bases; nucleotides outside the gene matches: 12. From germline, CDR1 is SGHAT and CDR2 FQNNGV. The CDR3 DNA is TGTGCCAGCAGCTTTGCTCCTAGCGGGAGTATAGCGGAGACCCAGTACTTC. Its protein is CASSFAPSGSIAETQYF.

The V and J genes are TRBV6-4 and TRBJ2-1; D is perhaps TRBD2 (6 bases). This CDR3 is 13 amino acids long. V was shortened by 2 bases and J by 11 bases, with 13 bases between the two germline ends. Germline CDR1 MRHNA, CDR2 SNTAGT. CDR3 nucleotides: TGTGCCAGCAGTGACAACGTGGCGGGACAGCAGTTCTTC. The encoded protein is CASSDNVAGQQFF.

V gene TRBV11-2 combines with J gene TRBJ2-7; 13 nucleotides align to TRBD2. Trimming cost V 5 bases and J 9 bases; bases outside gene matches: 13. The length of the CDR3 is 16 residues. The germline CDR1 and CDR2 sequences are SGHAT and FQNNGV. CDR3 sequence: CASSLQEGLAGSRQYF. CDR3 nucleotides: TGTGCCAGCAGCCTCCAGGAGGGACTAGCGGGATCCCGGCAGTACTTC. Filled out from reference TRBV11-2 and TRBJ2-7, the complete variable domain reads EAGVAQSPRYKIIEKRQSVAFWCNPISGHATLYWYQQILGQGPKLLIQFQNNGVVDDSQLPKDRFSAERLKGVDSTLKIQPAKLEDSAVYLCASSLQEGLAGSRQYFGPGTRLTVT.

At least ten counts were recorded for this clone. The chain couples TRBV5-1 to TRBJ2-3; TRBD2 might be the D (5 bases). Trimming shortened V by 6 bases and J by 4 bases, and 12 bases separated the two germline ends. The CDR3 runs 13 residues. Germline V gene data show CDR1 as SGHRS and CDR2 as YFSETQ. In nucleotides, the CDR3 is TGCGCCAGCAATCGAGGGAGCGCAGATACGCAGTATTTT. Residues: CASNRGSADTQYF.

CDR3 region: CASRTGQGANEQFF. CDR3 sequence (DNA): TGTGCCAGCAGAACGGGACAGGGGGCCAATGAGCAGTTCTTC. The chain links TRBV25-1 to TRBJ2-1, with TRBD1 identical over 12 bases. V shed 6 bases, J shed 6 bases, and the junction held 3 bases outside the gene matches. The CDR3 covers 14 residues. The V gene's germline CDR1 is MGHDK and CDR2 SYGVNS.

This clone was observed a single time. CDR3 residues: CSVEAGTGMEWTF. Written as DNA, the CDR3 is TGCAGCGTTGAAGCCGGAACAGGGATGGAATGGACCTTC. The chain combines TRBV29-1 with TRBJ1-2; D might be TRBD1 (6 bases). Deletions cut 1 base from V and 14 bases from J, with 20 bases between. This CDR3 contains 13 residues. Germline-derived CDR1 and CDR2 are SQVTM and ANQGSEA.